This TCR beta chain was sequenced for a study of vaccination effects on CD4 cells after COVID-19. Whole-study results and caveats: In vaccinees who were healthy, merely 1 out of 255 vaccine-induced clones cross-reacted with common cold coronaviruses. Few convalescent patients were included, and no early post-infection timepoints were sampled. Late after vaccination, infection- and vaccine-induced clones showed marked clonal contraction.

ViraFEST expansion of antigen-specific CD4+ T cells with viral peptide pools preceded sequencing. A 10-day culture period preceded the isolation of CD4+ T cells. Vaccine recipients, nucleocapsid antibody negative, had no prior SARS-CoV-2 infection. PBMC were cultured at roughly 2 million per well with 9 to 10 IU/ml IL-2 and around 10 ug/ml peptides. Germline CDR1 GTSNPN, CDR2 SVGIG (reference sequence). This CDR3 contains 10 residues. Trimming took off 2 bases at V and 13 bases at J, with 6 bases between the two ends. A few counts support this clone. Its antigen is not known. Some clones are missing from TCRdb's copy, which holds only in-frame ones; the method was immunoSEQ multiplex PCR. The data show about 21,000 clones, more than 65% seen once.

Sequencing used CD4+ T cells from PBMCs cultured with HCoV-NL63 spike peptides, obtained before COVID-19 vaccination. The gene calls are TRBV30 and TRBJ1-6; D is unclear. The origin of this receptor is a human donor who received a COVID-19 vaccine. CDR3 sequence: CAWSKPPLHF. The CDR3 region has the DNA TGTGCCTGGAGTAAACCGCCCCTCCACTTT. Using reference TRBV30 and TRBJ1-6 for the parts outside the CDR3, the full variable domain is SQTIHQWPATLVQPVGSPLSLECTVEGTSNPNLYWYRQAAGRGLQLLFYSVGIGQISSEVPQNLSASRPQDRQFILSSKKLLLSDSGFYLCAWSKPPLHFGNGTRLTVT.